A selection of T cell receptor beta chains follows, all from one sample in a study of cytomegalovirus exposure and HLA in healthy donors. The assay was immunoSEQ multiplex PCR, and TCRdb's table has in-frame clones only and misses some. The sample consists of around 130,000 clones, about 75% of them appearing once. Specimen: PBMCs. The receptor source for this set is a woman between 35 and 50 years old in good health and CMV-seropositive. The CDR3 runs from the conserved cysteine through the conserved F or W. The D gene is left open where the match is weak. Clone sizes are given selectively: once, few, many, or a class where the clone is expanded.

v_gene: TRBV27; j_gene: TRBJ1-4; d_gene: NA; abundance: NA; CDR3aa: CASSFREKLFF; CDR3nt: TGTGCCAGCAGTTTCCGGGAAAAACTGTTTTTT
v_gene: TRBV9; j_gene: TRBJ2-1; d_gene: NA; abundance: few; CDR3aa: CASSTQTTAGEQFF; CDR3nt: TGTGCCAGCAGCACTCAGACGACTGCTGGTGAGCAGTTCTTC
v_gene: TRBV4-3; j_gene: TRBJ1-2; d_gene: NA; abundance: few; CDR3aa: CASSHLTHSVLQDGYTF; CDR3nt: TGCGCCAGCAGCCACTTGACCCATAGTGTCCTACAGGATGGCTACACCTTC
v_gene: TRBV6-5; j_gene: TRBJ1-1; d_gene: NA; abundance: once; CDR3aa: CASSSGRWGTEAFF; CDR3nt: TGTGCCAGCAGTTCAGGGCGATGGGGCACTGAAGCTTTCTTT
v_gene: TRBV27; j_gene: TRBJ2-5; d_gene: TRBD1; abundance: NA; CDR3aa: CASRDGTGVETQYF; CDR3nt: TGTGCCAGCAGGGACGGGACAGGGGTCGAGACCCAGTACTTC
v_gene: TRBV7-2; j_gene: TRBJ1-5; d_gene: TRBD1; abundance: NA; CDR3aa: CASSLSGTGGGQPQHF; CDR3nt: TGTGCCAGCAGCCTTTCCGGGACAGGGGGAGGTCAGCCCCAGCATTTT
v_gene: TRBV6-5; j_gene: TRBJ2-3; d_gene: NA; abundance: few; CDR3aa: CASSLRRRLKYF; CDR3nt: TGTGCCAGCAGCCTCCGCAGAAGATTGAAGTATTTT
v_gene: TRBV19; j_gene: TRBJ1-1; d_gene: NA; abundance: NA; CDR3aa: CASREGNTEAFF; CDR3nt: TGTGCCAGTAGAGAGGGGAACACTGAAGCTTTCTTT
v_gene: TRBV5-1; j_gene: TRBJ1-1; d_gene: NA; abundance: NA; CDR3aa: CASSLNLNTEAFF; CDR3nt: TGCGCCAGCAGCTTGAACTTGAACACTGAAGCTTTCTTT
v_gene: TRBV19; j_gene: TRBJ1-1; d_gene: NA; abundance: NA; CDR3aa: CASSIRGVNTEAFF; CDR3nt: TGTGCCAGTAGTATCCGGGGGGTTAACACTGAAGCTTTCTTT
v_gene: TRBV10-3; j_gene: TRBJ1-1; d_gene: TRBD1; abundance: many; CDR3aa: CATLDSTGGTTEAFF; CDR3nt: TGTGCCACCCTCGACTCTACAGGGGGCACAACTGAAGCTTTCTTT
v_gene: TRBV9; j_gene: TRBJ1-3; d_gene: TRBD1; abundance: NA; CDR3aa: CASSPQPDRAAGNTIYF; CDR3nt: TGTGCCAGCAGCCCACAACCGGACAGGGCGGCTGGAAACACCATATATTTT
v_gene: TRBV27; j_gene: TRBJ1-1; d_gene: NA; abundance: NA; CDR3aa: CASSLAGGTEAFF; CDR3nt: TGTGCCAGCAGTTTAGCGGGGGGCACTGAAGCTTTCTTT
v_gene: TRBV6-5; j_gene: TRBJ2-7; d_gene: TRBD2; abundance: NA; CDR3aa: CASSYSLAGGSYEQYF; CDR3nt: TGTGCCAGCAGTTACTCTCTAGCGGGAGGTAGTTACGAGCAGTACTTC
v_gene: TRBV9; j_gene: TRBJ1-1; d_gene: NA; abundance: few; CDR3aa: CASSVGLRGWDTEAFF; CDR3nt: TGTGCCAGCAGCGTAGGTTTAAGGGGATGGGACACTGAAGCTTTCTTT
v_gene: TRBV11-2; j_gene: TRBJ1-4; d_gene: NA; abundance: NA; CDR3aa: CASSPGSRQSNEKLFF; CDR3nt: TGTGCCAGCAGCCCCGGTAGTAGACAGTCTAATGAAAAACTGTTTTTT
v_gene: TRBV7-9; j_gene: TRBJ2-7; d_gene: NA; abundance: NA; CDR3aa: CASSSSGTYEQYF; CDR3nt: TGTGCCAGCAGCTCCAGCGGAACCTACGAGCAGTACTTC
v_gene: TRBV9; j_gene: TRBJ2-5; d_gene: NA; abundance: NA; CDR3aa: CASTTRGTQYF; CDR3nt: TGTGCCAGCACGACTCGCGGGACCCAGTACTTC
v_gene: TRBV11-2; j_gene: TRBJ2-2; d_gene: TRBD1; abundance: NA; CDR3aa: CASSGNDRGWGGELFF; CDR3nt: TGTGCCAGCAGCGGGAACGACAGGGGATGGGGGGGGGAGCTGTTTTTT
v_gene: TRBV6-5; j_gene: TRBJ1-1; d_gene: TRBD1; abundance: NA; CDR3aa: CASSYGTGVGAFF; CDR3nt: TGTGCCAGCAGTTACGGGACAGGGGTTGGAGCTTTCTTT
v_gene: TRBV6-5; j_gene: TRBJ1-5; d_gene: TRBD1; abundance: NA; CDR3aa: CASSSTGTGDNQPQHF; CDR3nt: TGTGCCAGCAGTTCTACCGGGACAGGGGATAATCAGCCCCAGCATTTT
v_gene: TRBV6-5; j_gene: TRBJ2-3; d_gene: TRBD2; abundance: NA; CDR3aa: CASSYSSSGITDTQYF; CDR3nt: TGTGCCAGCAGTTACTCGTCGAGCGGGATCACAGATACGCAGTATTTT
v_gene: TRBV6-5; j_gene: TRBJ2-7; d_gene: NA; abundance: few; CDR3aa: CASTETSTSFEQYF; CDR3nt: TGTGCCAGCACCGAGACTAGTACTTCTTTCGAGCAGTACTTC
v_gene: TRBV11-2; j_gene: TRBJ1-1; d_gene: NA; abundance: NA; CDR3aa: CASSLGQKAFF; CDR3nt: TGTGCCAGCAGCTTGGGGCAGAAAGCTTTCTTT
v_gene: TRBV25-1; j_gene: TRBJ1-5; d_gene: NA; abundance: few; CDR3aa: CATITIGQPQHF; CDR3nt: TGTGCCACTATTACTATCGGTCAGCCCCAGCATTTT
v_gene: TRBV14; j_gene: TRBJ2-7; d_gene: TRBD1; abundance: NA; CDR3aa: CASSPGQGLGFSYEQYF; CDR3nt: TGTGCCAGCAGCCCTGGACAGGGGTTGGGGTTCTCCTACGAGCAGTACTTC
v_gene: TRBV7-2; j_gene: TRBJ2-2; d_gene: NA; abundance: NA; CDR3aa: CASSFGLNTGELFF; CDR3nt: TGTGCCAGCAGCTTCGGTCTGAACACCGGGGAGCTGTTTTTT
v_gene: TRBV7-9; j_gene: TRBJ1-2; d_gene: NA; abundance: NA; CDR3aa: CASSFSGVISYGYTF; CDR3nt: TGTGCCAGCAGCTTTTCAGGTGTCATTAGCTATGGCTACACCTTC
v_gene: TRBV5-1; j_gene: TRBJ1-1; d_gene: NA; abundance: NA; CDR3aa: CASSEYGRQGRGTEAFF; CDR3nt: TGCGCCAGCAGTGAATATGGACGCCAGGGGCGAGGCACTGAAGCTTTCTTT